Below, 18 T cell receptor beta chains from the same sample are listed, as sequenced in a study of T cell responses to AZD1222 COVID-19 vaccine. The repertoire was sequenced with immunoSEQ multiplex PCR; TCRdb's copy has only in-frame clones and lacks some. The table has approximately 150,000 clones, 90% to 95% seen once. Source: peripheral blood, taken 28 days after the second AZD1222 dose. All receptors come from an adult who received the AZD1222 COVID-19 vaccine.

The gene calls are TRBV6-1 and TRBJ1-2; D remains unclear. V was shortened by 0 bases and J by 6 bases, with 14 bases between the two germline ends. This CDR3 contains 15 residues. The germline V gene encodes CDR1 MNHNS and CDR2 SASEGT. CDR3 sequence: CASSEAPGKADGYTF. The DNA for the CDR3 is TGTGCCAGCAGTGAAGCTCCGGGGAAGGCGGATGGCTACACCTTC.

The rearrangement links TRBV7-8 to TRBJ2-7, with D possibly called TRBD1 or TRBD2 (5 bases each). The CDR3 is 15 amino acids. Germline V lookup: CDR1 SGHVS, CDR2 FQNEAQ. V was pared by 0 bases and J by 2 bases, with 11 bases between. CDR3 coding DNA: TGTGCCAGCAGCTTAGCGTCGGGGCAGACCTACGAGCAGTACTTC. Its protein product is CASSLASGQTYEQYF. Full variable domain (missing parts from reference TRBV7-8 and TRBJ2-7): GAGVSQSPRYKVAKRGQDVALRCDPISGHVSLFWYQQALGQGPEFLTYFQNEAQLDKSGLPSDRFFAERPEGSVSTLKIQRTQQEDSAVYLCASSLASGQTYEQYFGPGTRLTVT.

The rearrangement uses TRBV7-9 and TRBJ2-7; 9 nucleotides match TRBD2. Trimming took 4 bases from V and 2 from J; bases not matched to a gene: 15. This CDR3 has 18 residues. CDR1 and CDR2 (germline): SEHNR, FQNEAQ (reference sequence). CDR3 region: CASSSRSQLAGLAYEQYF. The CDR3 nucleotides read TGTGCCAGCAGCTCACGTAGCCAACTAGCGGGCCTCGCCTACGAGCAGTACTTC. Drawing the rest from reference TRBV7-9 and TRBJ2-7, the complete variable domain is DTGVSQNPRHKITKRGQNVTFRCDPISEHNRLYWYRQTLGQGPEFLTYFQNEAQLEKSRLLSDRFSAERPKGSFSTLEIQRTEQGDSAMYLCASSSRSQLAGLAYEQYFGPGTRLTVT.

The genes are TRBV6-5 and TRBJ2-7, with TRBD2 matching over 10 bases. The CDR3 is 15 amino acids. Trimming at V came to 5 bases and at J to 4 bases, leaving 8 bases not matched to a gene. Germline V CDR1 and CDR2: MNHEY, SVGAGI. CDR3: CASSRPGTSAYEQYF. CDR3 nucleotide sequence: TGTGCCAGCAGTAGGCCCGGGACTAGCGCTTACGAGCAGTACTTC.

The chain is built from TRBV4-1 and TRBJ1-1; D is unresolved. The ends were cut back, 1 base at V and 0 bases at J, with 9 bases in the middle. This CDR3 has 15 residues. Germline assignment: CDR1 MGHRA and CDR2 YSYEKL. DNA for the CDR3: TGCGCCAGCAGCCAAGGGGCCCAGATGAACACTGAAGCTTTCTTT. Its translation is CASSQGAQMNTEAFF.

The chain recombines TRBV27 with TRBJ1-6; D may be TRBD1 (5 bases). The germline CDR1 and CDR2 sequences are MNHEY and SMNVEV (reference sequence). This CDR3 is built from 14 residues. V was cut by 8 bases and J by 9 bases, with 17 bases left in between. The CDR3 DNA reads as TGTGCCAGCGGCCCGAACGGGGGAACTTCACCCCTCCACTTT. It codes for CASGPNGGTSPLHF.

This rearrangement joins TRBV6-2 or TRBV6-3 to TRBJ2-3, with TRBD2 matching 9 bases. V shed 2 bases, J shed 4 bases, and the junction held 4 bases outside the gene matches. Germline V CDR1 and CDR2: MNHEY, SVGEGT. CDR3 length equals 15 residues. The CDR3 reads CASSYRREGADTQYF. The CDR3, as DNA: TGTGCCAGCAGTTACCGGCGGGAGGGGGCAGATACGCAGTATTTT.

This rearrangement joins TRBV5-6 to TRBJ2-4; TRBD1 might be the D (6 bases). The CDR3 covers 16 residues. In germline, CDR1 is SGHDT, CDR2 YYEEEE. Trimming cost V 5 bases and J 1 base, with 16 bases left between them. The CDR3 DNA reads as TGTGCCAGCAGGGTGACAGGTATCGTGGCCAAAAACATTCAGTACTTC. Protein sequence: CASRVTGIVAKNIQYF.

This chain connects TRBV19 to TRBJ2-7, with TRBD1 matching over 9 bases. The V gene's germline CDR1 is LNHDA and CDR2 SQIVND (reference sequence). The CDR3 is 16 amino acids. J lost 0 bases, V lost 4 bases, and 7 bases had no gene match. CDR3 protein: CASSTPGQGNSYEQYF. The CDR3 DNA is TGTGCCAGTAGTACGCCTGGACAGGGGAACTCCTACGAGCAGTACTTC.

The chain has TRBV7-2 and TRBJ2-2; D might be TRBD2 (6 bases). The CDR3 is 16 residues long. Per germline, CDR1 SGHTA and CDR2 FQGNSA. Trimming took off 3 bases at V and 3 bases at J, with 14 bases between the two ends. The CDR3 sequence: CASSLGSGVYTGELFF. The DNA for the CDR3 is TGTGCCAGCAGCTTGGGGTCGGGGGTCTACACCGGGGAGCTGTTTTTT.

The V call is TRBV6-2 or TRBV6-3, the J call TRBJ2-5, with D uncertain. The CDR3 extends over 13 amino acids. CDR1 and CDR2 from the germline V gene are MNHEY and SVGEGT. Trimming shortened V by 5 bases and J by 5 bases, and 12 bases separated the two germline ends. CDR3 bases: TGTGCCAGCAGTCCCCGGCTGCTGGAGACCCAGTACTTC. Translation gives CASSPRLLETQYF.

The chain couples TRBV6-1 to TRBJ2-5, with a possible D match to TRBD2 (7 bases). Trimming pared 2 bases from V and 4 bases from J, leaving 17 bases between. The CDR3 loop spans 16 amino acids. Looked up from germline, CDR1 is MNHNS and CDR2 is SASEGT. CDR3 DNA: TGTGCCAGCAGTGAAATTGGTAGGGGGGGTCGAGAGACCCAGTACTTC. The encoded protein is CASSEIGRGGRETQYF.

The rearrangement uses TRBV6-5 and TRBJ2-4, with a weak D call TRBD2 (5 bases). Trimming took off 0 bases at V and 9 bases at J, with 15 bases between the two ends. CDR1 is MNHEY and CDR2 is SVGAGI in the germline V gene. CDR3 size: 15 residues. CDR3 residues: CASSYSSVGVGIQYF. The CDR3 DNA is TGTGCCAGCAGTTACTCGAGCGTGGGAGTTGGCATTCAGTACTTC.

This rearrangement joins TRBV28 to TRBJ1-2; 7 bases line up with TRBD1. The trim removed 6 bases at V and 8 bases at J, leaving 12 bases unmatched. Germline loops: CDR1 MDHEN, CDR2 SYDVKM. This CDR3 has 14 residues. The CDR3 sequence: CASRWRDRPSGYTF. The CDR3, as DNA: TGTGCCAGCAGATGGAGGGACAGACCCAGCGGCTACACCTTC.

The J gene is TRBJ1-5, the V gene TRBV6-5; D is perhaps TRBD1 (6 bases). V lost 6 bases to trimming and J lost 6 bases, with 12 bases between them. Per the germline V gene, CDR1 is MNHEY and CDR2 is SVGAGI. There are 13 residues in the CDR3. The CDR3 nucleotides read TGTGCCAGCAGCAGCGTAGGGGGTCAGCCCCAGCATTTT. Translated: CASSSVGGQPQHF.

The genes are TRBV4-2 and TRBJ2-1; D may be TRBD1 or TRBD2 (7 bases each). The germline V gene encodes CDR1 LGHNA and CDR2 YNFKEQ. CDR3 size: 18 residues. Trimming took off 2 bases at V and 4 bases at J, with 21 bases between the two ends. CDR3 DNA: TGTGCCAGCAGCCAACTTACCAGGGGGGAGGGCCCTTACAATGAGCAGTTCTTC. Amino acids: CASSQLTRGEGPYNEQFF.

The chain uses TRBV12-3 or TRBV12-4 and TRBJ2-1; D perhaps matches TRBD2 (5 bases). V was pared by 3 bases and J by 10 bases, with 10 bases between. This CDR3 spans 12 amino acids. CDR3 sequence reads: CASSFGRGEQFF. In nucleotides, the CDR3 is TGTGCCAGCAGTTTCGGACGAGGGGAGCAGTTCTTC.

V gene TRBV3-1 (or the pseudogene TRBV3-2) combines with J gene TRBJ2-7; D not certain. V was cut by 2 bases and J by 4 bases, with 6 bases left in between. This CDR3 is 12 amino acids long. CDR1 LGHDT and CDR2 YNNKEL come from the germline V gene (reference sequence). DNA of the CDR3: TGTGCCAGCAGCCAAAAATGGTACGAGCAGTACTTC. This codes for CASSQKWYEQYF.